The present T cell receptor beta chain was sequenced within a study of radiation and T cells in renal cell carcinoma. As to time point: baseline pretreatment blood. As to treatment: 15 Gy SBRT to primary tumor, nephrectomy 4 weeks later. Clones were read by immunoSEQ multiplex PCR, and TCRdb kept only the in-frame ones, dropping some. The data contain approximately 120,000 clones, roughly four fifths of them seen just once; the ten biggest clones take up under 4%. This TCR derives from a woman aged 55-69 years with renal cell carcinoma. The specimen comprised blood, sampled from a patient whose treatment included radiotherapy and nephrectomy.

The CDR3, as DNA: TGTGCCAGCAGTTTATCCCCAGAGAGCCCCCATGGCTACACCTTC. Its protein is CASSLSPESPHGYTF. The chain uses TRBV27 and TRBJ1-2; no definite D call. The V and J ends lost 0 bases and 6 bases respectively, with 14 bases between them. Germline-derived CDR1 and CDR2 are MNHEY and SMNVEV (reference sequence). The CDR3 length is 15 residues.